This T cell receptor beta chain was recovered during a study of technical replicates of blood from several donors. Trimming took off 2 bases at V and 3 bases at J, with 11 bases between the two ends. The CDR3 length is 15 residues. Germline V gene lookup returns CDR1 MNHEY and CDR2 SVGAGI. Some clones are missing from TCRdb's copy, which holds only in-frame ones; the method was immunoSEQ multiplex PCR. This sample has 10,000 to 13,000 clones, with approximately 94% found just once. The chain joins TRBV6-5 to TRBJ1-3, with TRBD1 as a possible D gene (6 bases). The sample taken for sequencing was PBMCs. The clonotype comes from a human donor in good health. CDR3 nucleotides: TGTGCCAGCAGTTACGCCACAGGGTATGGAAACACCATATATTTT. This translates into CASSYATGYGNTIYF.